Here is one T cell receptor beta chain with its context. The target antigen is unknown. This CDR3 contains 14 residues. Germline V gene sequence: CDR1 DFQATT, CDR2 SNEGSKA (reference sequence). The junction had 3 bases not matched to a gene; V was cut back by 0 bases and J by 2 bases. Every TCR beta cDNA library bore unique molecular identifiers. TCRdb independently ran MiXCR on the PCR reads; one entry per CDR3 protein. The data show approximately 440,000 distinct CDR3 sequences, with roughly 45% seen just once and about an eighth held by the top ten. The data originate from a study of post-analysis software for immune sequencing data. Turning to the study itself: Relapsing-remitting, secondary progressive and progressive-relapsing forms of multiple sclerosis all featured among disease courses. General study findings and limits: Controls had lower frequencies than patients of four or five TRBV segments, which included TRBV5-6, TRBV5-1 and TRBV20-1.

Sequencing was done on a sample of blood. J is TRBJ2-7 and V is TRBV20-1; 8 bases line up with TRBD2. This TCR was sampled from a girl aged 10 to 17 with multiple sclerosis. CDR3 residues: CSARDRAGAYEQYF. CDR3 nucleotide sequence: TGCAGTGCTAGAGACCGAGCGGGAGCCTACGAGCAGTACTTC.